This T cell receptor beta chain was documented in a study of cytomegalovirus exposure and HLA in healthy donors. This CDR3 has 15 amino acids. The V gene lost 5 bases and the J gene lost 6 bases, with 17 bases spanning the gap. Germline V gene data show CDR1 as SGHAT and CDR2 as FQNNGV. Notes on the study in general: Differences between HLA loci emerged in a later analysis of TCR association rates, with DRB1 most and HLA-C fewest. It has been reported that TCR beta sequences accurately predicted the HLA-A and HLA-B alleles of most subjects. Sequencing probably produced one cluster of sequence variants that were highly shared.

The primer mix had 60 Vbeta and 13 Jbeta primers. Profiled with immunoSEQ multiplex PCR; TCRdb holds only in-frame clones, not every one. This sample has approximately 110,000 clones; about 79% occur once, and the top ten carry about 2.6%. Among the donors, all were healthy bone marrow donors. As concerns this clone: The target antigen is unknown.

The specimen sequenced was PBMCs. This sequence was found in a man aged 45-65 years in good health and CMV-seropositive. The chain combines TRBV11-2 with TRBJ2-1, with D unresolved. The CDR3 DNA follows: TGTGCCAGCAGCGCCCCTATCACGATTTCCAATGAGCAGTTCTTC. The encoded protein is CASSAPITISNEQFF. The full variable domain, its missing parts supplied by reference TRBV11-2 and TRBJ2-1, is EAGVAQSPRYKIIEKRQSVAFWCNPISGHATLYWYQQILGQGPKLLIQFQNNGVVDDSQLPKDRFSAERLKGVDSTLKIQPAKLEDSAVYLCASSAPITISNEQFFGPGTRLTVL.